This TCR beta chain derives from a study of CD8+ T cells in alopecia areata. General observations from the study: Only a single nonresponder existed, so baseline CD8+ expansion links stay unclear. A great number of expanded lesional clones endured in scalp and blood during tofacitinib.

The treatment is: oral pan-JAK inhibitor, 5-10 mg twice daily. Cell sorting on a FACSAria was used to separate CD4+ and CD8+ T cells from the PBMCs. Losses at the gene ends were 3 bases for V and 6 bases for J; bases not matched to a gene: 4. This CDR3 has 14 amino acids. CDR1 and CDR2 (germline): MDHEN, SYDVKM. In each case, RNA was isolated and then reverse transcribed into cDNA as the sequencing template. The data were produced by immunoSEQ multiplex PCR, yet TCRdb's version contains in-frame clones alone and is incomplete. The sample carries 200,000 to 250,000 clones, about 40% recorded once. This clone was detected a few times. Its specificity is unknown.

This sample comprised CD4+ T cells sorted from blood, obtained at approximately week 36, from a patient treated with tofacitinib. V is TRBV28 and J is TRBJ2-3; 9 nucleotides match TRBD2. This sequence was found in a human donor with alopecia areata. CDR3 amino acids: CASSFLAGDDTQYF. CDR3 DNA sequence: TGTGCCAGCAGTTTCTTAGCGGGAGATGATACGCAGTATTTT.